Following are 5 T cell receptor beta chains from one sample sequenced in a study of tumor-infiltrating lymphocytes in oesophageal squamous cell carcinoma. TCRdb recomputed calls from the PCR reads with MiXCR, one row per CDR3 protein. Of about 12,000 distinct CDR3 sequences listed, 50% to 65% are singletons. The sample comprised esophageal tumor tissue. Receptors originate from a female donor with esophageal squamous cell carcinoma.

The DNA of the CDR3 is TGTGCTAGTGCTGCAGGGCCCTACGAGCAGTACTTC. Translated: CASAAGPYEQYF. This rearrangement joins TRBV12-5 to TRBJ2-3, with D perhaps matching TRBD1 (5 bases). The J call may not be correct, given that the DNA end is closer to TRBJ2-7. Germline lookup yields CDR1 LGHNT and CDR2 FRNRAP. The CDR3 covers 12 residues.

V and J are TRBV12-3 or TRBV12-4 and TRBJ2-6; 10 bases line up with TRBD2. The J call is doubtful: the DNA matches TRBJ2-7 better. This CDR3 contains 15 residues. CDR3 amino acids: CASRAQREGSEEQYF. The DNA for the CDR3 is TGTGCCAGCAGGGCGCAGCGGGAGGGCAGCGAGGAGCAGTACTTC.

CDR3 bases: TGTGCCAGCAGTTTTGGGCCTAGCGGGAGCCATGAGCAGTTCTTC. It translates to CASSFGPSGSHEQFF. This chain uses TRBV28 with TRBJ2-7; 10 bases match TRBD2. The DNA end lines up better with TRBJ2-1; the J call may be wrong. Per the germline V gene, CDR1 is MDHEN and CDR2 is SYDVKM. CDR3 length: 15 amino acids.

The rearrangement joins TRBV7-8 to TRBJ2-5, with 7 bases aligning to TRBD2. Germline CDR1 reads SGHVS; CDR2 reads FQNEAQ. The CDR3 length is 16 residues. V shed 1 base and J 3 bases; nucleotides not matched to a gene: 8. CDR3 sequence reads: CASSLGGGVTKETQYF. CDR3 DNA: TGTGCCAGCAGCTTAGGGGGGGGGGTAACCAAAGAGACCCAGTACTTC.

This clonotype occurred a few times. The chain joins TRBV7-2 to TRBJ2-1; 8 bases agree with TRBD2. Germline trimming cut 5 bases from V and 1 base from J; bases unmatched to any gene: 19. Germline values: CDR1 SGHTA, CDR2 FQGNSA. The CDR3 covers 20 residues. In DNA, the CDR3 is TGTGCCAGCAGCCTCGCTCCCCTCGGGGACGGGAGGGGATCCTACAATGAGCAGTTCTTC. Its protein is CASSLAPLGDGRGSYNEQFF.